This T cell receptor beta chain came from a study of T cell responses to AZD1222 COVID-19 vaccine. Broader study findings: White British ancestry dominated among donors, who included more females, and clonal diversity was possibly underestimated. Reportedly, nearly half of unique spike TCRs recognized epitopes outside B.1.351/B.1.1.7 mutations.

Data came from immunoSEQ multiplex PCR; TCRdb stores just in-frame clones and leaves some out. The data show some 160,000 clones, with roughly 90% seen just once and over 1.5% held by the top ten. This clone appeared a single time. Its antigen is not known. Germline V gives CDR1 LGHDT, CDR2 YNNKEL (reference sequence). The length of the CDR3 is 15 residues. Trimming shortened V by 4 bases and J by 2 bases, and 15 bases separated the two germline ends. This specimen consisted of peripheral blood, obtained on day 0 of AZD1222 vaccination. The clonotype originates from an adult in good health. This chain links TRBV3-1 (or the pseudogene TRBV3-2) with TRBJ2-7; no reliable D call. The chain's CDR3 is CASSPWASTPYEQYF. DNA of the CDR3: TGTGCCAGCAGCCCCTGGGCCAGCACCCCCTACGAGCAGTACTTC.